What follows describes a single TCR beta chain. The target of this receptor is not known. The record has no base qualities; no much larger clone is one base away. The library was prepared using 5' RACE. TCRdb names Illumina HiSeq 2500 as the instrument used. The second PCR ran for roughly 7 to 12 cycles and used a J-beta primer mix along with a sample-barcoded 5' primer. Each TCR beta cDNA molecule received a unique molecular identifier from a template-switch 5' adaptor carrying 12 random nucleotides. Each sample yielded at least 3 million CDR3-containing paired-end reads. The Mint cDNA synthesis kit, primed by a TRBC-specific oligonucleotide, was used to synthesize first-strand cDNA from all RNA. Following uracil-DNA glycosylase treatment, a first 18-cycle PCR with universal primers M1SS and BC2_uni_R was performed on all cDNA. Regarding the original processing steps: Each sample was normalized by randomly selecting 1 million high-quality reads, each carrying a distinct molecular identifier. Instead of being binned into consensus sequences, reads that shared molecular identifiers were thrown out. MiTCR, set to a Q25 quality threshold and the strictest error-elimination algorithm, was used for CDR3 identification, clonotype clustering and error correction. A nonparametric unseen species model using Euler transformation provided a lower-bound estimate of total TCR beta diversity. TCRdb reprocessing: public reads trimmed at Q25 with fastp, clones called with MiXCR, in-frame beta chains kept. Rows merge per CDR3 protein into single entries with the most common DNA and genes. The V and J calls reflect TCRdb's pipeline rather than the authors' work. Within this sample are hundreds of thousands of distinct CDR3 sequences, with 20% to 30% of them counted one time only. Approximately 10% of the sample comes from the top ten.

The source of the sample is a study of blood T cells in healthy people across ages (dated by TCRdb to between 2014 and 2017). For the wider study: In model experiments, template switching captured roughly one uniquely barcoded TCR beta cDNA molecule for every two T cells. Using deep sequencing normalized with unique cDNA molecular identifiers, the study measured how TCR beta repertoire diversity changes with age. The donors were divided into four age groups: young (average about 16 years), middle-aged (approximately 39), aged (62) and long-lived (about 90). Two additional independent replicas of 1 million unique cDNA reads from the same blood draw were analyzed for two donors (one aged 18 to 30 and one aged 80 or older).

Systemically healthy Caucasian individuals from Russia, around 38 in total and aged about 6 to 90 years, were included as donors. Roughly 10 milliliters of peripheral blood were collected from each donor into EDTA-treated Vacutainer tubes. Ficoll-Paque density-gradient centrifugation was used to isolate PBMCs, with at least 6.5 million obtained per sample. Trizol reagent was used to extract total RNA from PBMCs, with at least 6 micrograms per sample. Naive CD45RAhigh/CD27high T cell percentages were measured by flow cytometry on a PBMC aliquot from every donor. V was cut back by 6 bases and J by 5 bases, leaving a gap of 18 bases between them. The germline V gene encodes CDR1 SGHAT and CDR2 FQNNGV. The CDR3 starts with the cysteine, ends with the phenylalanine, and has 15 residues. Here the CDR3 DNA is all that survives: 45 bases in frame from base 1. What the authors observed across the whole study: Because the CMV infection status of the donors was unknown, age-related changes in expanded clonotypes may potentially have been confounded. The long-lived group showed more naive CD4+ T cells, fewer expanded clones and increased TCR diversity than the aged group, suggesting age selection. Observed TCR beta diversity per million T cells fell roughly linearly with age, and a significant reduction was already apparent by age about 36. A strong correlation was found between observed TCR beta diversity and the percentage of naive T cells measured by flow cytometry. Since profiling was done on bulk unsorted PBMCs, naive and antigen-experienced compartments could not be conclusively compared. Estimates of total diversity based on one million sequenced T cells were considered lower bounds and underestimates.

These data also featured in a second study, about T cells of mothers and their children. The second study's authors report: The donors were nine systemically healthy Caucasian individuals, made up of three mothers and their six children. cDNA synthesis used all of the extracted RNA, with approximately 1.4 ug of RNA in each 15 ul reaction. Sample barcodes and 2-4 random nucleotides were added via the M1S primer in the second PCR. More than 9 million TCR beta CDR3 reads were obtained from each mother, and 2.5 million to 3 million reads were obtained from each child. Thymic selection shapes the output of TCR recombination in a similar way in related and unrelated pairs, and inherited differences have a minor effect. Normalized repertoire overlap was always slightly but never significantly higher in related than unrelated mother-child pairs. Persistent microchimeric T cell clones were not detected, at a sensitivity of approximately 100 clones per million clonotypes. The study used deep NGS to compare TCR beta repertoires of mothers and children, seeking features distinguishing related mother-child pairs from unrelated individuals. Mothers averaged about 40 +/- 4 years of age and children averaged about 10 +/- 4 years. After adapter ligation with NEBNext reagents, the libraries were sequenced on Illumina HiSeq 2000 with 100+100 nt paired-end reads. To prevent cross-contamination, the mother and child libraries were prepared one month apart and sequenced in separate runs. For each donor, somewhere between about 500,000 and 2,000,000 distinct TCR beta clonotypes were identified. Naive TCR beta clonotypes were estimated from low-frequency clonotypes matched to each donor's FACS-determined naive share, without sorting.

The V gene is TRBV11-2 and the J gene is TRBJ2-3, with the D assignment possibly TRBD1 or TRBD2, given 6 matching bases for each. The sequenced sample consisted of blood. This clonotype originated in a boy aged 5 to 17 in good health. The DNA sequence is given as TGTGCCAGCAGGCTCCGGGGGATAGGGGGAGATACGCAGTATTTT. This yields the protein CASRLRGIGGDTQYF.